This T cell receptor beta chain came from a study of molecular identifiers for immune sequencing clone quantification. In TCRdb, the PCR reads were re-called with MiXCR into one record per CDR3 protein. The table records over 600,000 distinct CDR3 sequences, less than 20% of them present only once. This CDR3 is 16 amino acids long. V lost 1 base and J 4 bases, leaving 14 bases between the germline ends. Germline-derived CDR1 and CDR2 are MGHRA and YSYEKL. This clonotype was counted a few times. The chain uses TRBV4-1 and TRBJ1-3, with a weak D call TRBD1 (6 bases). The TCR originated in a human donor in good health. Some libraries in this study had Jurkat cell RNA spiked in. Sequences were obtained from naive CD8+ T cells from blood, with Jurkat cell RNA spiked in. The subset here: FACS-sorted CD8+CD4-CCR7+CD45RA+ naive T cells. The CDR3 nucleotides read TGCGCCAGCAGCCAAGTACCAGGGGCCGGAGGAAACACCATATATTTT. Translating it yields CASSQVPGAGGNTIYF.